The 30 T cell receptor beta chains listed next were all sequenced from one sample in a study of shared clonotypes between healthy human individuals. Assay: immunoSEQ multiplex PCR; the TCRdb copy retains only in-frame clones and omits some. Altogether about 2 million clones are present, approximately 94% being singletons, with the ten largest covering roughly 1.2%. Terminally differentiated effector memory CD45RA+ cells were excluded by CCR7 positive selection of CD45RO-negative cells. Sequenced: naive CD8+ T cells sorted from blood. Receptor source: a man between 18 and 35 years old in good health.

The rearrangement joins TRBV15 to TRBJ1-4; D possibly corresponds to TRBD1 (5 bases). V was clipped by 4 bases and J by 2 bases, with 11 bases between them. The CDR3 totals 15 residues. Germline CDR1 reads LNHNV; CDR2 reads YYDKDF (reference sequence). The CDR3 sequence: CATSTDRGTNEKLFF. The CDR3 region has the DNA TGTGCCACCAGCACTGATCGGGGGACTAATGAAAAACTGTTTTTT.

In its sample, this clone was seen a few times. V and J are TRBV7-2 and TRBJ1-3; D remains ambiguous. Germline loops: CDR1 SGHTA, CDR2 FQGNSA. Trimming shortened V by 1 base and J by 4 bases, and 14 bases separated the two germline ends. The CDR3 has 16 residues. CDR3 bases: TGTGCCAGCAGCTTAGATGGGGAGGGTATCGGAAACACCATATATTTT. As protein: CASSLDGEGIGNTIYF.

About this clone: The same CDR3 also results from other DNA sequences found in this sample. The chain links TRBV19 to TRBJ1-5; the D is unclear. CDR1 is LNHDA and CDR2 is SQIVND in the germline V gene (reference sequence). V lost 3 bases and J 0 bases, leaving 3 bases between the germline ends. The CDR3 has 13 amino acids. The CDR3 DNA follows: TGTGCCAGTAGTATCAGTAGCAATCAGCCCCAGCATTTT. It encodes CASSISSNQPQHF. Full variable domain (remainder filled in from reference TRBV19 and TRBJ1-5): DGGITQSPKYLFRKEGQNVTLSCEQNLNHDAMYWYRQDPGQGLRLIYYSQIVNDFQKGDIAEGYSVSREKKESFPLTVTSAQKNPTAFYLCASSISSNQPQHFGDGTRLSIL.

The chain has TRBV4-2 and TRBJ2-2; D possibly corresponds to TRBD1 (5 bases). Germline-derived CDR1 and CDR2 are LGHNA and YNFKEQ. V dropped 2 bases and J dropped 3 bases, with 10 bases sitting between them. CDR3 length: 15 residues. The DNA of the CDR3 is TGTGCCAGCAGCCAACCAGGGTCACACACCGGGGAGCTGTTTTTT. The encoded protein is CASSQPGSHTGELFF.

This clone was recorded once. The rearrangement links TRBV2 to TRBJ1-2, with 8 bases that match TRBD1. There are 17 residues in the CDR3. CDR1 is SNHLY and CDR2 is FYNNEI in the germline V gene. Germline trimming cut 6 bases from V and 2 bases from J; bases unmatched to any gene: 14. The CDR3 DNA sequence: TGTGCCAGCAGAGATGGAAGTCGGGACAGGCTAAACTATGGCTACACCTTC. It translates to CASRDGSRDRLNYGYTF.

The genes are TRBV27 and TRBJ2-7; D gene uncertain. The germline V and J ends were trimmed by 2 bases and 5 bases, with 10 bases remaining between them. From germline, CDR1 is MNHEY and CDR2 SMNVEV (reference sequence). CDR3 length: 13 residues. The CDR3 spells CASSLGPPNEQYF. As DNA, the CDR3 is TGTGCCAGCAGTTTAGGCCCTCCGAACGAGCAGTACTTC.

V usage is TRBV6-1 and J usage is TRBJ2-7; 11 positions agree with TRBD1. CDR3 length: 15 residues. Germline V gene sequence: CDR1 MNHNS, CDR2 SASEGT. V dropped 5 bases and J dropped 6; count of bases not matched to a gene: 9. In DNA, the CDR3 is TGTGCCAGCAGTATGTCAAGGGACAGGGGGTTCGAGCAGTACTTC. This encodes CASSMSRDRGFEQYF.

The rearrangement uses TRBV7-9 and TRBJ1-1; TRBD1 aligns across 8 bases. CDR3 length: 15 residues. V gave up 3 bases and J gave up 1 base; unmatched junction bases: 4. Germline loops: CDR1 SEHNR, CDR2 FQNEAQ (reference sequence). The CDR3 protein is CASSLTDRANTEAFF. The DNA for the CDR3 is TGTGCCAGCAGCTTGACGGACAGGGCGAACACTGAAGCTTTCTTT.

The chain uses TRBV15 and TRBJ2-7; a possible D gene is TRBD1 (6 bases). This CDR3 is built from 14 residues. V was shortened by 4 bases and J by 0 bases, with 10 bases between the two germline ends. Germline lookup yields CDR1 LNHNV and CDR2 YYDKDF (reference sequence). This chain's CDR3 is CATSTKTGSYEQYF. The CDR3 region has the DNA TGTGCCACCAGCACGAAGACAGGCTCCTACGAGCAGTACTTC.

Comment on this clone: Other DNA sequences in the same sample also yield this CDR3. This chain uses TRBV19 with TRBJ1-1; TRBD1 agrees at 7 bases. The CDR3 is 14 residues long. Trimming took 3 bases from V and 1 from J; bases not matched to a gene: 2. Germline V gene lookup returns CDR1 LNHDA and CDR2 SQIVND (reference sequence). DNA of the CDR3: TGTGCCAGTAGTATCGGACAGGCGAACACTGAAGCTTTCTTT. It is translated as CASSIGQANTEAFF.

The chain uses TRBV28 and TRBJ2-3; D remains ambiguous. Per germline, CDR1 MDHEN and CDR2 SYDVKM. V dropped 1 base and J dropped 3 bases, with 17 bases sitting between them. The CDR3 spans 17 residues. CDR3 nucleotides: TGTGCCAGCAGTTTATACCCCCCAGGAGCTCAAACAGATACGCAGTATTTT. Protein product: CASSLYPPGAQTDTQYF.

V usage is TRBV6-6 and J usage is TRBJ2-2, with 12 bases aligning to TRBD2. The CDR3 is 16 residues long. After removal of 6 bases from V and 7 bases from J, the junction contained 9 bases not matched to a gene. Germline CDR1 MNHNY, CDR2 SVGAGI (reference sequence). CDR3: CASSPTSGRFGGELFF. In DNA, the CDR3 is TGTGCCAGCAGCCCGACTAGCGGGAGATTCGGCGGGGAGCTGTTTTTT.

As to this clone: Within the sample, other DNA sequences also encode this same CDR3. This chain links TRBV27 with TRBJ1-2; TRBD1 agrees at 10 bases. This CDR3 region has 14 residues. Unmatched junction bases numbered 8, after V lost 5 bases and J lost 8 bases. Germline loops: CDR1 MNHEY, CDR2 SMNVEV (reference sequence). In DNA, the CDR3 is TGTGCCAGCAGTCCAGGACAGGGGGTGGGCGGCTACACCTTC. It is translated as CASSPGQGVGGYTF.

The chain has TRBV5-6 and TRBJ1-5; no definite D call. Trimming removed 0 bases from V and 4 bases from J, with 11 bases in between. CDR3 length: 15 amino acids. In germline, CDR1 is SGHDT, CDR2 YYEEEE. The CDR3 reads CASSLAADNNQPQHF. The CDR3 DNA reads TGTGCCAGCAGCTTGGCCGCGGATAATAATCAGCCCCAGCATTTT.

The chain couples TRBV9 to TRBJ1-1, with a possible D match to TRBD1 (5 bases). The V end lost 9 bases, the J end lost 6 bases, and 21 bases lay between the germline ends. The CDR3 totals 14 residues. In germline, CDR1 is SGDLS, CDR2 YYNGEE. The CDR3 sequence is CATSPGSGISEAFF. The CDR3 nucleotides are TGTGCCACCTCCCCAGGGAGCGGAATATCTGAAGCTTTCTTT.

V gene TRBV7-9 combines with J gene TRBJ2-7; D unresolved. The CDR3 has 12 amino acids. The germline gives CDR1 SEHNR, CDR2 FQNEAQ (reference sequence). Trimming pared 1 base from V and 5 bases from J, leaving 6 bases between. CDR3 nucleotide sequence: TGTGCCAGCAGCTTAGAACTCCACGAGCAGTACTTC. It specifies CASSLELHEQYF.

The rearrangement uses TRBV6-5 and TRBJ1-2; D unresolved. Trimming pared 0 bases from V and 8 bases from J, leaving 16 bases between. The CDR3 is 15 amino acids. The germline CDR1 and CDR2 sequences are MNHEY and SVGAGI. CDR3 sequence: CASSYSSPGLEGYTF. CDR3 bases: TGTGCCAGCAGTTACTCTAGTCCGGGGTTAGAGGGCTACACCTTC.

The genes are TRBV7-9 and TRBJ2-7, with 9 bases that match TRBD2. CDR1 is SEHNR and CDR2 is FQNEAQ in the germline V gene (reference sequence). This CDR3 contains 15 residues. V was clipped by 0 bases and J by 5 bases; unmatched bases: 5. The CDR3 coding sequence is TGTGCCAGCAGCTTAGCTGCGGGAGGGCCCCACGAGCAGTACTTC. It encodes CASSLAAGGPHEQYF.

The chain recombines TRBV13 with TRBJ2-2; D is undetermined. This CDR3 region has 13 residues. CDR1 is PRHDT, CDR2 FYEKMQ, per germline (reference sequence). V was clipped by 6 bases and J by 4 bases, with 9 bases between them. The CDR3 DNA sequence: TGTGCCAGCAGTCAGGCCCTCACCGGGGAGCTGTTTTTT. Amino acids: CASSQALTGELFF. The variable domain in full, completed from reference TRBV13 and TRBJ2-2, reads AAGVIQSPRHLIKEKRETATLKCYPIPRHDTVYWYQQGPGQDPQFLISFYEKMQSDKGSIPDRFSAQQFSDYHSELNMSSLELGDSALYFCASSQALTGELFFGEGSRLTVL.

The genes are TRBV5-6 and TRBJ2-7, with TRBD2 matching 13 bases. Germline CDR1 is SGHDT and CDR2 is YYEEEE. J lost 6 bases, V lost 1 base, and 7 bases had no gene match. This CDR3 contains 16 residues. The CDR3 sequence: CASSLLIGLAGAEQYF. The DNA for the CDR3 is TGTGCCAGCAGCTTGCTCATCGGACTAGCGGGGGCCGAGCAGTACTTC.

The chain combines TRBV4-1 with TRBJ2-5; either TRBD1 or TRBD2 may supply D (5 bases each). Trimming removed 2 bases at V and 1 base at J, with 11 bases between. Germline V gives CDR1 MGHRA, CDR2 YSYEKL. The CDR3 runs to 15 residues. CDR3 in amino acids: CASSQRSGLQETQYF. The CDR3 bases are TGCGCCAGCAGCCAAAGATCGGGGCTCCAAGAGACCCAGTACTTC.

This chain uses TRBV7-9 with TRBJ1-6, with D perhaps matching TRBD1 (5 bases). Trimming left V 4 bases short and J 10 bases short, with 14 bases between. The CDR3 consists of 14 residues. Per the germline V gene, CDR1 is SEHNR and CDR2 is FQNEAQ (reference sequence). In DNA form, the CDR3 reads TGTGCCAGCAGCTCCGGGACTGGAGGATCACCCCTCCACTTT. It yields the protein CASSSGTGGSPLHF.

This clone was seen only once. The chain employs TRBV28 and TRBJ1-1; 7 bases match TRBD1. This CDR3 contains 15 residues. Germline CDR1 reads MDHEN; CDR2 reads SYDVKM. With V trimmed by 5 bases and J by 1 base, 7 bases remained unmatched. The CDR3, as DNA: TGTGCCAGCAGTCTGGACAGGCCTTCGAACACTGAAGCTTTCTTT. Its translation is CASSLDRPSNTEAFF.

The V call is TRBV30, the J call TRBJ2-3, with 14 bases that match TRBD2. Germline lookup yields CDR1 GTSNPN and CDR2 SVGIG (reference sequence). CDR3 length: 14 residues. J was trimmed by 14 bases and V by 1 base; bases with no gene match: 8. CDR3 residues: CAWSALGLAGDGYF. The CDR3 DNA follows: TGTGCCTGGAGTGCTTTGGGACTAGCGGGAGACGGGTATTTT.

This chain links TRBV19 with TRBJ2-7; TRBD1 aligns across 8 bases. Germline trimming cut 3 bases from V and 3 bases from J; bases unmatched to any gene: 7. From germline, CDR1 is LNHDA and CDR2 SQIVND (reference sequence). CDR3 length: 15 residues. The CDR3 is CASSMVVQGDYEQYF. The CDR3 bases are TGTGCCAGTAGTATGGTGGTACAGGGGGACTACGAGCAGTACTTC. The full variable domain, its missing parts supplied by reference TRBV19 and TRBJ2-7, is DGGITQSPKYLFRKEGQNVTLSCEQNLNHDAMYWYRQDPGQGLRLIYYSQIVNDFQKGDIAEGYSVSREKKESFPLTVTSAQKNPTAFYLCASSMVVQGDYEQYFGPGTRLTVT.

The rearrangement joins TRBV19 to TRBJ1-6; 9 nucleotides agree with TRBD1. V dropped 9 bases and J dropped 9; count of bases not matched to a gene: 21. The length of the CDR3 is 18 residues. Germline V gives CDR1 LNHDA, CDR2 SQIVND (reference sequence). The CDR3 region is CASSRDREVGPVGSPLHF. The CDR3 coding sequence is TGTGCCAGCAGCCGGGACAGGGAGGTCGGGCCGGTGGGTTCACCCCTCCACTTT. Based on the CDR3 plus reference TRBV19 and TRBJ1-6, the full variable domain is DGGITQSPKYLFRKEGQNVTLSCEQNLNHDAMYWYRQDPGQGLRLIYYSQIVNDFQKGDIAEGYSVSREKKESFPLTVTSAQKNPTAFYLCASSRDREVGPVGSPLHFGNGTRLTVT.

The chain carries TRBV13 and TRBJ2-7; 11 nucleotides match TRBD1. The V segment lost 1 base and the J segment 3 bases; nucleotides outside the gene matches: 5. This CDR3 has 16 residues. Germline V lookup: CDR1 PRHDT, CDR2 FYEKMQ (reference sequence). DNA for the CDR3: TGTGCCAGCAGCTTAGTCCAGGGGACAGGGGGCTACGAGCAGTACTTC. This gives the protein CASSLVQGTGGYEQYF.

The chain carries TRBV7-8 and TRBJ2-1; D possibly corresponds to TRBD2 (7 bases). Germline V gene data show CDR1 as SGHVS and CDR2 as FQNEAQ. The CDR3 totals 15 residues. The V gene lost 5 bases and the J gene lost 6 bases, with 17 bases spanning the gap. In DNA form, the CDR3 reads TGTGCCAGCAGCCCGAGGGGGGGTGAAGCCAATGAGCAGTTCTTC. Translation: CASSPRGGEANEQFF.

The chain links TRBV6-1 to TRBJ2-1; 7 bases agree with TRBD2. Losses at the gene ends were 0 bases for V and 0 bases for J; bases not matched to a gene: 5. Germline CDR1 reads MNHNS; CDR2 reads SASEGT. This CDR3 has 17 residues. The CDR3 loop reads CASSEAPAGSSYNEQFF. In DNA form, the CDR3 reads TGTGCCAGCAGTGAAGCGCCAGCGGGGAGCTCCTACAATGAGCAGTTCTTC.

The rearrangement links TRBV11-2 to TRBJ2-7, with 10 nucleotides matching TRBD2. Germline CDR1 SGHAT, CDR2 FQNNGV. V dropped 3 bases and J dropped 3; count of bases not matched to a gene: 8. There are 16 residues in the CDR3. The DNA for the CDR3 is TGTGCCAGCAGCTTCAGTCTAGCGGGGGTCCACTACGAGCAGTACTTC. This translates into CASSFSLAGVHYEQYF.